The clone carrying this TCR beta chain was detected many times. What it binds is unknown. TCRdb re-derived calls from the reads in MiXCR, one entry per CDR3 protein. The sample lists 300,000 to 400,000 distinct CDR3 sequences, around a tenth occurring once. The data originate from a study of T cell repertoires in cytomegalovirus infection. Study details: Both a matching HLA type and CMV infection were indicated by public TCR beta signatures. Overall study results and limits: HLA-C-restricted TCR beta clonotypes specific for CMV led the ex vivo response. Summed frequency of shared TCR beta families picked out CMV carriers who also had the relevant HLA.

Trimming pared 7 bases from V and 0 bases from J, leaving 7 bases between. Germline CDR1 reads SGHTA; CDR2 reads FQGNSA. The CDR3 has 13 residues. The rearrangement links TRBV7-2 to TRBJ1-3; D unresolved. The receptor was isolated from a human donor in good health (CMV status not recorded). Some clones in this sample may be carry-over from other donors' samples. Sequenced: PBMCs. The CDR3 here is CASTITSGNTIYF. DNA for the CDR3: TGTGCCAGCACAATAACCTCTGGAAACACCATATATTTT.